The 21 T cell receptor beta chains below were found in one sample sequenced in a study of cytomegalovirus exposure and HLA in healthy donors. The PCR was carried out with 60 Vbeta primers and 13 Jbeta primers. Clones were sequenced by immunoSEQ multiplex PCR, and TCRdb holds only the in-frame ones, with some missing. The sample comprises around 130,000 clones, roughly 70% of which are singletons, and approximately 6.3% rests with the top ten. Sequences were obtained from PBMCs. These receptors were obtained from a man aged 35 to 55 in good health and CMV-seropositive.

This clone appeared a few times. The chain recombines TRBV9 with TRBJ1-2; 7 bases map to TRBD1. Trimming took 5 bases from V and 0 from J; bases not matched to a gene: 10. The CDR3 is made up of 16 amino acids. Germline CDR1 SGDLS, CDR2 YYNGEE. Written as DNA, the CDR3 is TGTGCCAGCAGAGGACCGGGACAGTGGACTAACTATGGCTACACCTTC. The encoded protein is CASRGPGQWTNYGYTF.

V gene TRBV6-5 combines with J gene TRBJ1-2; TRBD1 aligns across 9 bases. CDR3 size: 13 residues. V lost 2 bases to trimming and J lost 7 bases; unmatched junction nucleotides: 2. Germline CDR1 reads MNHEY; CDR2 reads SVGAGI. The CDR3: CASSYTGGSGYTF. The CDR3 region has the DNA TGTGCCAGCAGTTACACAGGGGGCAGTGGCTACACCTTC.

V and J are TRBV28 and TRBJ1-4, with TRBD1 identical over 10 bases. V gave up 1 base and J gave up 3 bases; unmatched junction bases: 8. The CDR3 is 18 amino acids. Per germline, CDR1 MDHEN and CDR2 SYDVKM. The CDR3 DNA reads TGTGCCAGCAGTTTATACGCCGGTGGGACAGGGGCTAATGAAAAACTGTTTTTT. Translating gives CASSLYAGGTGANEKLFF.

The CDR3 reads CATSRAIGGQPQHF. The CDR3 nucleotides are TGTGCCACCAGCAGAGCGATCGGAGGTCAGCCCCAGCATTTT. The chain joins TRBV15 to TRBJ1-5; D not certain. Germline V gene lookup returns CDR1 LNHNV and CDR2 YYDKDF (reference sequence). This CDR3 is built from 14 residues. V was pared by 1 base and J by 6 bases, with 10 bases between.

This rearrangement joins TRBV11-2 to TRBJ1-1; D gene unclear. Germline values: CDR1 SGHAT, CDR2 FQNNGV. Trimming pared 6 bases from V and 1 base from J, leaving 15 bases between. This CDR3 is 15 amino acids long. CDR3 DNA sequence: TGTGCCAGCAGATTACGTGGGCAGAAGAACACTGAAGCTTTCTTT. This codes for CASRLRGQKNTEAFF.

The table lists this clone with a count of one. This chain links TRBV19 with TRBJ1-5; maybe TRBD1 (5 bases). The germline V gene has CDR1 LNHDA and CDR2 SQIVND (reference sequence). The CDR3 loop spans 15 amino acids. Trimming stripped 5 bases from V and 1 base from J, with 12 bases between. The CDR3 loop is CASSGPGVSNQPQHF. The CDR3 DNA reads as TGTGCCAGTAGTGGTCCGGGGGTGAGCAATCAGCCCCAGCATTTT.

This clone appeared a single time. V gene TRBV7-6 combines with J gene TRBJ2-7, with D hard to call. The germline gives CDR1 SGHVS, CDR2 FNYEAQ. Trimming removed 5 bases from V and 5 bases from J, with 13 bases in between. The CDR3 has 13 amino acids. The CDR3 here is CASSESLNHEQYF. The CDR3 coding sequence is TGTGCCAGCAGCGAGAGCTTGAACCACGAGCAGTACTTC.

In its sample, this clone was seen once. The chain is built from TRBV28 and TRBJ2-3, with TRBD2 matching over 12 bases. CDR1 is MDHEN and CDR2 is SYDVKM in the germline V gene. The CDR3 runs to 14 residues. V lost 4 bases and J lost 6; bases outside the gene matches: 2. The CDR3 loop is CASSSGTSGDTQYF. DNA of the CDR3: TGTGCCAGCAGTTCCGGGACTAGCGGGGATACGCAGTATTTT.

Only one count was recorded for this clone. This rearrangement joins TRBV7-2 to TRBJ2-6; D remains ambiguous. CDR3 length: 16 amino acids. Germline loops: CDR1 SGHTA, CDR2 FQGNSA. V was shortened by 1 base and J by 0 bases, with 7 bases between the two germline ends. The CDR3 is CASSLEAASGANVLTF. CDR3 bases: TGTGCCAGCAGCTTAGAGGCGGCCTCTGGGGCCAACGTCCTGACTTTC.

The chain couples TRBV7-6 to TRBJ2-1; 9 positions agree with TRBD2. The V gene's germline CDR1 is SGHVS and CDR2 FNYEAQ. The length of the CDR3 is 16 residues. Losses at the gene ends were 0 bases for V and 4 bases for J; bases not matched to a gene: 4. The CDR3 DNA sequence: TGTGCCAGCAGCTTAGCGTCTAGCGGGATATACAATGAGCAGTTCTTC. Translating it yields CASSLASSGIYNEQFF.

The V and J genes are TRBV9 and TRBJ1-2; 8 bases align to TRBD1. This CDR3 comprises 14 residues. V was clipped by 5 bases and J by 2 bases; unmatched bases: 5. Germline assignment: CDR1 SGDLS and CDR2 YYNGEE. CDR3: CASRNRGSNYGYTF. The CDR3 DNA is TGTGCCAGCAGAAACAGGGGGTCCAACTATGGCTACACCTTC.

This sequence joins TRBV27 and TRBJ1-2; TRBD1 is a possible D gene (6 bases). Germline V gene data show CDR1 as MNHEY and CDR2 as SMNVEV (reference sequence). V lost 0 bases, J lost 4 bases, and 6 bases lay in between. CDR3 length: 13 amino acids. The CDR3 coding sequence is TGTGCCAGCAGTTTATCAGGGGGCTATGGCTACACCTTC. It translates to CASSLSGGYGYTF.

This sequence joins TRBV10-1 and TRBJ2-5, with a possible D match to TRBD2 (6 bases). This CDR3 has 14 amino acids. CDR1 and CDR2 from the germline V gene are WNHNN and SYGVQD (reference sequence). Trimming shortened V by 3 bases and J by 4 bases, and 12 bases separated the two germline ends. DNA of the CDR3: TGCGCCAGCAGTGATCGGGAGTCGGGAGAGACCCAGTACTTC. This translates into CASSDRESGETQYF.

V is TRBV7-9 and J is TRBJ1-4; 10 bases agree with TRBD1. Germline CDR1 reads SEHNR; CDR2 reads FQNEAQ (reference sequence). The V and J ends lost 1 base and 5 bases, in that order; junction bases with no gene match: 7. This CDR3 has 17 residues. The CDR3 sequence is CASSLGGTGAVNEKLFF. The CDR3 DNA is TGTGCCAGCAGCTTAGGCGGGACAGGGGCCGTAAATGAAAAACTGTTTTTT.

The chain has TRBV5-1 and TRBJ2-3, with 8 bases aligning to TRBD1. There are 16 residues in the CDR3. The V gene end was trimmed by 0 bases and the J gene end by 4 bases; junction bases not matched to a gene: 7. CDR1 is SGHRS and CDR2 is YFSETQ in the germline V gene. The CDR3 DNA sequence: TGCGCCAGCAGCTTGGCTCGGCAGGGGGCCGCAGATACGCAGTATTTT. Encoded protein: CASSLARQGAADTQYF.

The chain recombines TRBV5-6 with TRBJ2-1; maybe TRBD2 (7 bases). V gave up 3 bases and J gave up 8 bases, with 15 bases separating them. The CDR3 covers 14 residues. In germline, CDR1 is SGHDT, CDR2 YYEEEE. In DNA, the CDR3 is TGTGCCAGCAGCTCTGCGGGGGCGCCCTATGAGCAGTTCTTC. Amino acids: CASSSAGAPYEQFF.

V and J are TRBV28 and TRBJ1-1, with D perhaps TRBD1 (6 bases). CDR1 and CDR2 from the germline V gene are MDHEN and SYDVKM. Trimming cost V 6 bases and J 0 bases, with 14 bases left between them. The CDR3 is made up of 15 amino acids. The CDR3 loop reads CASRLFRGMNTEAFF. In DNA, the CDR3 is TGTGCCAGCAGACTTTTCAGGGGAATGAACACTGAAGCTTTCTTT. The entire variable domain, with the rest obtained from reference TRBV28 and TRBJ1-1, is as follows: DVKVTQSSRYLVKRTGEKVFLECVQDMDHENMFWYRQDPGLGLRLIYFSYDVKMKEKGDIPEGYSVSREKKERFSLILESASTNQTSMYLCASRLFRGMNTEAFFGQGTRLTVV.

The genes are TRBV18 and TRBJ2-3; 11 bases agree with TRBD1. The CDR3 totals 16 residues. Germline trimming cut 4 bases from V and 0 bases from J; bases unmatched to any gene: 3. Germline values: CDR1 KGHSH, CDR2 LQKENI. The CDR3, as DNA: TGTGCCAGCTCACTGGGACAGGGGGTCAGCACAGATACGCAGTATTTT. This sequence encodes CASSLGQGVSTDTQYF.

This chain uses TRBV9 with TRBJ1-3, with 8 bases matching TRBD1. V was pared by 2 bases and J by 4 bases, with 8 bases of the junction left unmatched. Germline CDR1 and CDR2: SGDLS and YYNGEE. CDR3 length: 16 amino acids. The CDR3 sequence is CASSVGTGIGGNTIYF. CDR3 in DNA: TGTGCCAGCAGCGTTGGGACAGGTATTGGAGGAAACACCATATATTTT.

The chain joins TRBV7-8 to TRBJ1-2, with TRBD1 matching over 10 bases. V trimming: 3 bases; J trimming: 6 bases; junction bases outside the gene matches: 4. Germline values: CDR1 SGHVS, CDR2 FQNEAQ. The CDR3 extends over 14 amino acids. CDR3 sequence reads: CASSFRQGADGYTF. CDR3 sequence (DNA): TGTGCCAGCAGCTTCAGACAGGGGGCGGATGGCTACACCTTC.

The chain recombines TRBV6-5 with TRBJ1-1; unclear D gene. V was clipped by 4 bases and J by 4 bases, with 13 bases between them. The CDR3 runs 14 residues. Germline V gene lookup returns CDR1 MNHEY and CDR2 SVGAGI. The CDR3 is CASSSDALATEAFF. The CDR3 DNA sequence: TGTGCCAGCAGTTCCGATGCCCTGGCCACTGAAGCTTTCTTT.